This TCR beta chain was sequenced during a study of Graves' ophthalmopathy and Graves' hyperthyroidism (dated 2018 in TCRdb). About the study as a whole: Peripheral blood was collected before any treatment was given, at the time of initial diagnosis. To tell Graves' ophthalmopathy apart from Graves' hyperthyroidism, and to predict which patients would progress to ophthalmopathy, the study relied on TCR beta repertoire signatures. In total, approximately 130 blood samples were TCR-sequenced: fewer than 50 ophthalmopathy, 75 hyperthyroidism and approximately 17 hyperthyroidism-to-ophthalmopathy patients. A discovery set of 90 to 100 patients (43 ophthalmopathy, about 58 stable hyperthyroidism) was enrolled to explore V-J signatures distinguishing ophthalmopathy from hyperthyroidism. For independent validation, a separate cohort was made up of 18 hyperthyroidism patients plus 17 patients who later progressed from hyperthyroidism to ophthalmopathy. In over 5 hyperthyroidism patients, the T-cell repertoire of thyroid tissue was compared with the T-cell repertoire of blood. Following sample collection, hyperthyroidism patients were given methimazole at a starting dose of 30 mg daily, and ophthalmopathy patients were given high-dose intravenous methylprednisolone. The roughly 100 discovery patients were divided at random into training and test sets in a 7:3 ratio. Overall study results and their limits: Among expanded thyroid clonotypes with frequency above 0.001, most also showed up in blood, which suggests that blood repertoires may reflect the thyroid immune response. In validation, the model predicted ophthalmopathy progression with over 60% sensitivity and less than 80% specificity; some 13 predicted patients were CT-confirmed with GO in a median of approximately 6.2 months. Sample size was not predetermined statistically, and investigators were not blinded to group allocation. Ophthalmopathy was separated from stable hyperthyroidism by the 13-signature model with 87.88% sensitivity and 81.08% specificity in cross-validation and with 80%/75% in the test set.

For repertoire sequencing, TCR beta CDR3 regions were amplified from RNA transcripts. The first round of RT-PCR was done with HTBI primers and the Qiagen OneStep RT-PCR kit, and was followed by a second round of multiplex PCR, then size selection and purification. The libraries underwent paired-end sequencing with 100 bp reads on an Illumina HiSeq2000. The original methods were these. SOAPnuke was used to process the reads, throwing out any read that had adapters, had uncalled bases, had a mean Phred below 15, or lacked an exact constant-primer or identifier match. COPE v1.2.5 was used to merge the high-quality paired reads. Each unique nucleotide sequence was treated as a clonotype, and MiTCR v1.1 was used to align the clonotypes to the IMGT TRB V, D and J references. Only V-J combinations with frequency above 0.0001 were analysed, covering approximately 99% of repertoires. A TCR clonal expansion and chaos score per V-J combination was defined as the ratio of F50 clonal expansion to chaos observed in the TCRdist matrix. Welch's t-statistics and random forest were used to reduce features to 13 V-J combinations, which were fed into a naive Bayes classifier. The similarity between thyroid and blood repertoires was quantified using the Morisita-Horn index. In TCRdb, the public reads were trimmed at Q25 with fastp and aligned with MiXCR, with productive beta chains retained. A single entry per CDR3 protein holds the most common genes and DNA from its merged rows. What appears here as the V and J calls and clone size reflects TCRdb's work, not the paper's. The sample records approximately 210,000 distinct CDR3 sequences, roughly 21% of which are singletons. The top ten clones comprise about 40% of the sample.

The ophthalmopathy patients had moderately to severely active disease, with a Clinical Activity Score of 3 or higher, a NOSPECS grade of 4 or higher, and a disease duration of less than 3 months. Patients with other autoimmune diseases, uncontrolled infections, pregnancy or lactation were excluded from the study. Clinical symptoms, serum thyroxine, TRAb, thyroid ultrasound and orbital computed tomography formed the basis of the diagnosis. Ficoll-Paque density gradient centrifugation was used to isolate PBMCs from around 9.1 ml of fresh peripheral blood. Total RNA was extracted using Trizol reagent, and RNA quality was checked on an Agilent 2100 Bioanalyzer. For this clonotype: Its antigen is not yet known. No much larger clone exists at a distance of one base, and base qualities are not known.

Material: peripheral blood. This sequence originates from a woman aged 45-65 years with Graves' ophthalmopathy. Donor details come from another sample of the same person, matched by shared clones.

The DNA sequence reads TGCGCCAGCAGCCTCCGGAAGGGGGGGGACACTGAAGCTTTCTTT. This codes for CASSLRKGGDTEAFF. The V and J segments used are TRBV4-1 and TRBJ1-1, and TRBD1 may be the D gene, going by 6 matching bases. Cut back by 4 bases and 3 bases, the V and J ends lie 15 bases apart. For CDR1 and CDR2, the germline V gene lists MGHRA and YSYEKL. Inclusive of the bounding cysteine and phenylalanine, the CDR3 is 15 residues long. Only CDR3 DNA remains: 45 bases, in frame from the first base.